The 14 T cell receptor beta chains below were found in one sample sequenced in a study of response to subunit inactivated influenza vaccine. From the RT-PCR reads, TCRdb called clonotypes with MiXCR, one entry per CDR3 protein. This sample has 150,000 to 200,000 distinct CDR3 sequences, with 10% to 15% found just once. The same data also contributed to another study, on T cells expressing NK-cell markers. Per that study: UMIs accompanied the 5'RACE template switching by which TCR beta cDNA was made.

The sample consisted of CD8+ T cells sorted from PBMCs, taken about 13 days after vaccination. Receptor source: a man in his forties or fifties who received an inactivated influenza vaccine.

DNA of the CDR3: TGTGCCAGCAGCCCCGCGGGACTAGCGGGGGCGGGCACCGGGGAGCTGTTTTTT. This gives the protein CASSPAGLAGAGTGELFF. V is TRBV9 and J is TRBJ2-2, with TRBD2 identical over 14 bases. The CDR3 is 18 residues long. V was pared by 4 bases and J by 4 bases, with 9 bases of the junction left unmatched. Germline CDR1 reads SGDLS; CDR2 reads YYNGEE.

The V gene is TRBV6-2 or TRBV6-3, the J gene TRBJ2-7, with D maybe TRBD2 (5 bases). Germline CDR1 MNHEY, CDR2 SVGEGT. This CDR3 contains 15 residues. Deletions cut 0 bases from V and 5 bases from J, with 14 bases between. The CDR3 DNA is TGTGCCAGCAGTTACTCGAACGGGGTTGTAGACGAGCAGTACTTC. Amino acids: CASSYSNGVVDEQYF.

The gene calls are TRBV4-1 and TRBJ2-1; no clear D gene. V lost 1 base, J lost 4 bases, and 11 bases lay in between. This CDR3 comprises 15 residues. CDR1 MGHRA and CDR2 YSYEKL come from the germline V gene. The CDR3 DNA sequence: TGCGCCAGCAGCCAAGGCCCGGACGGATACAATGAGCAGTTCTTC. As protein: CASSQGPDGYNEQFF.

A few counts support this clonotype. This sequence joins TRBV25-1 and TRBJ2-7; no reliable D call. CDR1 is MGHDK and CDR2 is SYGVNS in the germline V gene. Trimming took off 8 bases at V and 8 bases at J, with 13 bases between the two ends. This CDR3 spans 11 amino acids. CDR3: CASVQGSQQYF. CDR3 DNA: TGTGCCAGCGTACAAGGGTCACAGCAGTACTTC.

There are many counts of this clonotype. The V and J genes are TRBV7-9 and TRBJ1-5, with D uncertain. The CDR3 runs to 13 residues. The ends were cut back, 4 bases at V and 6 bases at J, with 10 bases in the middle. Per the germline V gene, CDR1 is SEHNR and CDR2 is FQNEAQ (reference sequence). CDR3 sequence (DNA): TGTGCCAGCAGCTACGGCGATGGTCAGCCCCAGCATTTT. Encoded protein: CASSYGDGQPQHF.

This clonotype was seen only a few times. The rearrangement joins TRBV5-1 to TRBJ2-1; tentatively, D is TRBD1 (5 bases). CDR3 length equals 14 residues. Germline CDR1 is SGHRS and CDR2 is YFSETQ. The V gene lost 3 bases and the J gene lost 8 bases, with 15 bases spanning the gap. The CDR3 bases are TGCGCCAGCAGCTCTGATCAGGGTCCCGATGAGCAGTTCTTC. Translating gives CASSSDQGPDEQFF.

This chain uses TRBV20-1 with TRBJ2-2, with 10 bases lining up with TRBD2. This CDR3 is 18 amino acids long. Germline V gene lookup returns CDR1 DFQATT and CDR2 SNEGSKA (reference sequence). The J segment lost 1 base and the V segment lost 1 base, leaving 9 bases of the junction unmatched. CDR3 coding DNA: TGCAGTGCTAGAGTGTTTGGGCTAGCGGGGGAGAACACCGGGGAGCTGTTTTTT. This sequence encodes CSARVFGLAGENTGELFF.

V and J are TRBV28 and TRBJ2-2; a weak D match, TRBD1 (5 bases). This CDR3 has 15 amino acids. Per germline, CDR1 MDHEN and CDR2 SYDVKM. Trimming removed 0 bases from V and 2 bases from J, with 7 bases in between. CDR3 protein: CASSLWTVNTGELFF. The CDR3 DNA is TGTGCCAGCAGTTTATGGACAGTAAACACCGGGGAGCTGTTTTTT.

This clonotype has a handful of counts. This sequence joins TRBV28 and TRBJ1-2; D is uncertain. The CDR3 loop spans 17 amino acids. Trimming pared 6 bases from V and 3 bases from J, leaving 23 bases between. CDR1 is MDHEN and CDR2 is SYDVKM in the germline V gene. CDR3 bases: TGTGCCAGCAGCTCCCAGATCTTTGTTAGGGCGCACTATGGCTACACCTTC. Protein: CASSSQIFVRAHYGYTF.

This rearrangement joins TRBV28 to TRBJ2-7, with a possible D match to TRBD1 (5 bases). Trimming removed 4 bases at V and 3 bases at J, with 19 bases between. The germline CDR1 and CDR2 sequences are MDHEN and SYDVKM. The CDR3 runs 16 residues. The CDR3 protein is CASSSPGQFLGYEQYF. In nucleotides, the CDR3 is TGTGCCAGCAGTTCCCCAGGGCAATTTTTGGGCTACGAGCAGTACTTC. The full variable domain, completed using reference TRBV28 and TRBJ2-7, is DVKVTQSSRYLVKRTGEKVFLECVQDMDHENMFWYRQDPGLGLRLIYFSYDVKMKEKGDIPEGYSVSREKKERFSLILESASTNQTSMYLCASSSPGQFLGYEQYFGPGTRLTVT.

This clonotype was seen ten or more times. The rearrangement joins TRBV27 to TRBJ1-1; D gene unclear. Trimming shortened V by 6 bases and J by 4 bases, and 15 bases separated the two germline ends. CDR1 is MNHEY, CDR2 SMNVEV, per germline (reference sequence). The CDR3 has 14 amino acids. Here the CDR3 DNA reads TGTGCCAGCAGCCCCTGGCTGGGTAGCACTGAAGCTTTCTTT. Translation: CASSPWLGSTEAFF.

This clonotype showed up just a few times. The rearrangement links TRBV6-1 to TRBJ1-5; 8 bases map to TRBD1. The ends lost 4 bases at V and 8 bases at J; junction bases unmatched: 7. Germline CDR1 reads MNHNS; CDR2 reads SASEGT. The CDR3 sequence is 14 residues long. The CDR3 spells CASSGRGPREPQHF. DNA of the CDR3: TGTGCCAGCAGTGGCAGGGGGCCGAGGGAGCCCCAGCATTTT.

This clonotype showed up just a few times. This sequence joins TRBV7-9 and TRBJ1-4; 12 nucleotides line up with TRBD1. V trimming: 7 bases; J trimming: 5 bases; junction bases outside the gene matches: 5. This CDR3 is 15 amino acids long. CDR1 SEHNR and CDR2 FQNEAQ come from the germline V gene (reference sequence). Here the CDR3 DNA reads TGTGCCAGCATCGGGACAGGGGGCCAAAATGAAAAACTGTTTTTT. Translation gives CASIGTGGQNEKLFF.

This rearrangement joins TRBV5-5 to TRBJ2-7; D perhaps matches TRBD2 (5 bases). Germline-derived CDR1 and CDR2 are SGHKS and YYEKEE (reference sequence). Trimming took 4 bases from V and 2 from J, leaving 13 bases between them. This CDR3 contains 14 residues. The CDR3 sequence is CASSVGMETYEQYF. The CDR3 DNA reads TGTGCCAGCAGCGTCGGGATGGAGACCTACGAGCAGTACTTC.